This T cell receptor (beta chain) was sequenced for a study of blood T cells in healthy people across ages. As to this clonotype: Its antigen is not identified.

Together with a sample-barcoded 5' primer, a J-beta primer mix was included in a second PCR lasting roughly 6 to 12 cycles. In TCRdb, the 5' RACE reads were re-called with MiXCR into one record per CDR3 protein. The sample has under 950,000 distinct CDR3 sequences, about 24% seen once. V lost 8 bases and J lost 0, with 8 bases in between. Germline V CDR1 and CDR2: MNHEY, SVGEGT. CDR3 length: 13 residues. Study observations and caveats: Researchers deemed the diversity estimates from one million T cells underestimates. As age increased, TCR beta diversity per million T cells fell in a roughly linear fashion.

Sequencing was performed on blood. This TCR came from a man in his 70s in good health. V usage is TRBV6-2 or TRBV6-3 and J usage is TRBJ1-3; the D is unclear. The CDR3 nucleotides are TGTGCCAGCTACGACGGCTCTGGAAACACCATATATTTT. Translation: CASYDGSGNTIYF.